This TCR beta chain is drawn from a study of long-term antiretroviral therapy in people with HIV. General study findings and limits: The range of CDR3 lengths in HIV repertoires proved narrower than that found in controls. All blood samples came from the years 2004 to 2017, possibly under older ART regimens.

The CDR3 is 15 residues long. V gave up 1 base and J gave up 4 bases; unmatched junction bases: 2. Germline CDR1 reads SEHNR; CDR2 reads FQNEAQ (reference sequence). In the case of this clone: Its matching antigen is unknown.

The assay, immunoSEQ v3.0, was run at survey level. Libraries were prepared by immunoSEQ multiplex PCR; TCRdb keeps only in-frame clonotypes and omits some of them. The data contain some 11,000 clones, around four fifths of them singletons. Sequences were derived from unsorted PBMCs, sampled more than 7 years after starting antiretroviral therapy. The chain has TRBV7-9 and TRBJ1-2; 11 nucleotides match TRBD1. This receptor was obtained from a man aged 50 to 59 with HIV. The CDR3 loop is CASSLGTGGSYGYTF. The CDR3 region has the DNA TGTGCCAGCAGCTTAGGGACAGGGGGCTCCTATGGCTACACCTTC. Supplemented by reference TRBV7-9 and TRBJ1-2, the full variable domain reads DTGVSQNPRHKITKRGQNVTFRCDPISEHNRLYWYRQTLGQGPEFLTYFQNEAQLEKSRLLSDRFSAERPKGSFSTLEIQRTEQGDSAMYLCASSLGTGGSYGYTFGSGTRLTVV.